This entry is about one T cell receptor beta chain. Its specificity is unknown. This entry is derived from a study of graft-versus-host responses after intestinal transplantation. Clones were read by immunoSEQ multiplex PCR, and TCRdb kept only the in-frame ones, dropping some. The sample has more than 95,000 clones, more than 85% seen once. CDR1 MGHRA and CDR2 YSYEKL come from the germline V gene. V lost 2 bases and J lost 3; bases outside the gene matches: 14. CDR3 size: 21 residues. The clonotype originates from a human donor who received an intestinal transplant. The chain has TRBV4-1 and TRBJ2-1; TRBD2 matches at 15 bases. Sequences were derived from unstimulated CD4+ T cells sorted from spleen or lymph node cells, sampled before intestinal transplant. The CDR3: CASSQFRGTSGRSRFYNEQFF. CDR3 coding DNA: TGCGCCAGCAGCCAATTTCGTGGGACTAGCGGGAGGTCCCGCTTCTACAATGAGCAGTTCTTC.